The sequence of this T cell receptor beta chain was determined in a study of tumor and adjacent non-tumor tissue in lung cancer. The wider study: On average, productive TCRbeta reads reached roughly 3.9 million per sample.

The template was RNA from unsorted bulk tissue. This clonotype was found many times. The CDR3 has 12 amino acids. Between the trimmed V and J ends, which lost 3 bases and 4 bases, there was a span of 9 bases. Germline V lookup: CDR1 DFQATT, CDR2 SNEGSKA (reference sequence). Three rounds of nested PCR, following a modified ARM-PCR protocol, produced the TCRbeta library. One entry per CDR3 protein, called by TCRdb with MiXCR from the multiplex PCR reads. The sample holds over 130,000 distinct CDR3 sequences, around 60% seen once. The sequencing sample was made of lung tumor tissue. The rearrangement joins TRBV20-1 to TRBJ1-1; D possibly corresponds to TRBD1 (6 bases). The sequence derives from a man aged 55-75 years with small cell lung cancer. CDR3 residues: CSASKGVTEAFF. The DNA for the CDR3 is TGCAGTGCTAGTAAGGGGGTCACTGAAGCTTTCTTT.